This T cell receptor beta chain was captured by sequencing in a study of blood T cell repertoires in COVID-19. V was clipped by 0 bases and J by 8 bases, with 17 bases between them. In germline, CDR1 is SGHRS, CDR2 YFSETQ. CDR3 length: 16 residues. Here immunoSEQ multiplex PCR was the method, and the copy in TCRdb shows in-frame clones only, minus some. This sample has about 250,000 clones, with roughly 88% found just once. Sequencing was performed on peripheral blood. The TCR was taken from a woman older than 75 with COVID-19, enrolled during active disease. The chain combines TRBV5-1 with TRBJ1-4; no reliable D call. CDR3 in DNA: TGCGCCAGCAGCTTGGGACTGACGTGGAGCCTGGAAAAACTGTTTTTT. This encodes CASSLGLTWSLEKLFF.